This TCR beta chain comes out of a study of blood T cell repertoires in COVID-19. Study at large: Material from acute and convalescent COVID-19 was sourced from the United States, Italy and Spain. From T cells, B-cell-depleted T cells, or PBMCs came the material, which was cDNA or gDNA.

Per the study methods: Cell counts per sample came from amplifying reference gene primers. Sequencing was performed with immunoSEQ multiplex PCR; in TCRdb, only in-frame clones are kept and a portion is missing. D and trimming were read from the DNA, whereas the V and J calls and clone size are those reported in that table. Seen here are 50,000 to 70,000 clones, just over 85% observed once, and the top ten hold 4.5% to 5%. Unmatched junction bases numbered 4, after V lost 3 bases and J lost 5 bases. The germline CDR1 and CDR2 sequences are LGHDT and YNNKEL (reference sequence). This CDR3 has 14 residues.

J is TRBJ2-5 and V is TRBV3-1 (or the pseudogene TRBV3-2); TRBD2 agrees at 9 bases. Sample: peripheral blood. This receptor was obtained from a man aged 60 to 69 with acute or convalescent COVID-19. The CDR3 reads CASSQLAGRETQYF. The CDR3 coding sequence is TGTGCCAGCAGCCAGCTAGCGGGAAGGGAGACCCAGTACTTC.